Listed here are 30 T cell receptor beta chains from one sample, sequenced in a study of CD8 T cells in cerebrospinal fluid in Alzheimer's disease. TCRdb re-called the 10x single-cell sequencing reads; every CDR3 protein appears as one record, without DNA. The sample features around 590 distinct CDR3 sequences, with roughly 12% in its top ten. The sample comprised cerebrospinal fluid. The receptors stem from a human donor with Parkinson's disease.

This clonotype is identified as large (0.1 to 1%) from frequency. The V and J genes are TRBV6-5 and TRBJ1-5; TCRdb indicates TRBD1, and absent DNA this call remains unverified. This CDR3 contains 15 residues. Germline V gives CDR1 MNHEY, CDR2 SVGAGI. The CDR3 reads CASSYSQGGNQPQHF.

This clonotype is identified as medium-sized from frequency. The V call is TRBV4-2, the J call TRBJ1-2; TCRdb names TRBD1, which stays unverified in the absence of DNA. There are 13 residues in the CDR3. From germline, CDR1 is LGHNA and CDR2 YNFKEQ. The CDR3 loop reads CASSQMQGDGYTF.

This clonotype registers large by frequency. The chain is built from TRBV6-2 or TRBV6-3 and TRBJ2-4; TCRdb outputs TRBD2, but without DNA this stays unchecked. The germline CDR1 and CDR2 sequences are MNHEY and SVGEGT. This CDR3 has 18 amino acids. The CDR3 loop reads CASLERLAGGPAKNIQYF.

This clonotype is deemed medium-sized (0.01 to 0.1%) by its frequency. CDR3 loop: CASSSEGGRDGYTF. The V call is TRBV2, the J call TRBJ1-2; the TCRdb call, TRBD1, lacks DNA for checking. The CDR3 length is 14 residues. Germline V CDR1 and CDR2: SNHLY, FYNNEI.

This clonotype is called large (0.1 to 1%) based on its frequency. The chain joins TRBV7-9 to TRBJ1-1; the D call from TCRdb, TRBD1, cannot be confirmed without DNA. Germline CDR1 SEHNR, CDR2 FQNEAQ (reference sequence). This CDR3 is 14 amino acids long. The CDR3 protein is CASSFQGGNTEAFF.

This clonotype is identified as large from frequency. The rearrangement joins TRBV4-2 to TRBJ1-4. Germline-derived CDR1 and CDR2 are LGHNA and YNFKEQ. This CDR3 region has 15 residues. CDR3 protein: CASSAMTGPVEKLFF.

According to its frequency, this clonotype is medium-sized (0.01 to 0.1%). The V call is TRBV12-3 or TRBV12-4, the J call TRBJ1-1. The CDR3 has 12 amino acids. CDR3 amino acids: CASSLSRTEAFF.

Measured by frequency, this clonotype is large (0.1 to 1%). V gene TRBV19 combines with J gene TRBJ2-1; TCRdb reports TRBD2, a call that lacks DNA to check it against. CDR1 and CDR2 (germline): LNHDA, SQIVND (reference sequence). The CDR3 extends over 15 amino acids. CDR3 residues: CASRRTSGSYNEQFF.

This clonotype is classed as medium-sized by frequency. The genes are TRBV4-1 and TRBJ1-2. Germline V CDR1 and CDR2: MGHRA, YSYEKL. The CDR3 covers 18 residues. CDR3 in amino acids: CASSQVSVGIGRTYGYTF.

This clonotype ranks as medium-sized in terms of frequency. The chain carries TRBV2 and TRBJ2-5; the TCRdb call, TRBD2, lacks DNA for checking. This CDR3 has 14 amino acids. The germline CDR1 and CDR2 sequences are SNHLY and FYNNEI. The CDR3: CASSEDWRQETQYF.

This clonotype is deemed large by its frequency. This chain connects TRBV15 to TRBJ2-1; checking the TCRdb D call of TRBD2 is not possible without DNA. The CDR3 extends over 15 amino acids. Germline V CDR1 and CDR2: LNHNV, YYDKDF (reference sequence). CDR3 region: CATSTRLAGGNEQFF.

Measured by frequency, this clonotype is large. This chain uses TRBV4-1 with TRBJ1-3. CDR1 and CDR2 (germline): MGHRA, YSYEKL. The CDR3 contains 14 residues. CDR3 amino acids: CASSQERRRNTIYF.

Frequency places this clonotype as medium-sized (0.01 to 0.1%). V usage is TRBV5-1 and J usage is TRBJ1-2; the TCRdb D gene call, TRBD1, has no DNA to confirm it. This CDR3 region has 14 residues. The germline gives CDR1 SGHRS, CDR2 YFSETQ. Here the CDR3 reads CASSIWDRSYGYTF.

This clonotype is classed as large by frequency. The chain carries TRBV11-1 and TRBJ2-7. This CDR3 has 12 residues. The germline gives CDR1 SGHAT, CDR2 FQDESV (reference sequence). CDR3 protein: CASSLSQYEQYF.

This clonotype counts as large by frequency. This sequence joins TRBV3-1 and TRBJ2-2; TCRdb proposes TRBD1, but this gene call is untestable without DNA. Germline V gene data show CDR1 as LGHDT and CDR2 as YNNKEL (reference sequence). This CDR3 region has 18 residues. The CDR3 protein is CASRPGFGLQANTGELFF.

This clonotype registers medium-sized by frequency. The chain has TRBV19 and TRBJ2-3; TCRdb outputs TRBD2, but without DNA this stays unchecked. There are 14 residues in the CDR3. The germline V gene has CDR1 LNHDA and CDR2 SQIVND (reference sequence). The CDR3 sequence: CASSMTSGVDTQYF.

By frequency, this clonotype registers large. The chain carries TRBV19 and TRBJ2-1; no DNA is available, so the TRBD2 call from TCRdb remains unchecked. Germline V gene lookup returns CDR1 LNHDA and CDR2 SQIVND (reference sequence). The CDR3 contains 15 residues. The CDR3 reads CASRKTSGDYNEQFF.

In terms of frequency, this clonotype is medium-sized. The chain recombines TRBV6-1 with TRBJ2-3; TCRdb selects TRBD1, and the lack of DNA leaves this call unchecked. The germline gives CDR1 MNHNS, CDR2 SASEGT. The CDR3 consists of 15 residues. The CDR3: CASSPTRGSTDTQYF.

Measured by frequency, this clonotype is large. The chain employs TRBV7-9 and TRBJ1-1. Per the germline V gene, CDR1 is SEHNR and CDR2 is FQNEAQ (reference sequence). CDR3 length: 14 residues. The CDR3: CASRLEGTNTEAFF.

Considering frequency, this clonotype is large. The CDR3 loop reads CASSPGQAYGYTF. V gene TRBV7-2 combines with J gene TRBJ1-2; absent DNA, TCRdb's TRBD1 call cannot be checked. From germline, CDR1 is SGHTA and CDR2 FQGNSA. The CDR3 is 13 amino acids.

This clonotype is labeled large based on frequency. The V and J genes are TRBV3-1 and TRBJ2-1; TCRdb's assignment of TRBD1 cannot be checked, as there is no DNA. The CDR3 covers 17 residues. Germline CDR1 is LGHDT and CDR2 is YNNKEL (reference sequence). The CDR3 loop reads CASSQGVGARVLNEQFF.

The J gene is TRBJ2-3, the V gene TRBV11-2; lacking DNA, the TRBD2 call made by TCRdb goes unchecked. Per germline, CDR1 SGHAT and CDR2 FQNNGV. CDR3 length equals 14 residues. The CDR3 loop is CASSLSGLSDTQYF. The full variable domain, rest sourced from reference TRBV11-2 and TRBJ2-3, is EAGVAQSPRYKIIEKRQSVAFWCNPISGHATLYWYQQILGQGPKLLIQFQNNGVVDDSQLPKDRFSAERLKGVDSTLKIQPAKLEDSAVYLCASSLSGLSDTQYFGPGTRLTVL.

This clonotype is labeled medium-sized based on frequency. V is TRBV10-1 and J is TRBJ1-2; TCRdb names TRBD1, which stays unverified in the absence of DNA. This CDR3 contains 16 residues. Germline CDR1 reads WNHNN; CDR2 reads SYGVQD (reference sequence). The chain's CDR3 is CASSESRGRFLYGYTF.

This clonotype is called large (0.1 to 1%) based on its frequency. V gene TRBV28 combines with J gene TRBJ2-1; TCRdb lists TRBD1, though no DNA is available to test this call. This CDR3 has 17 amino acids. Germline V gene sequence: CDR1 MDHEN, CDR2 SYDVKM. The chain's CDR3 is CASSLLEWGQGHNEQFF.

This clonotype registers medium-sized (0.01 to 0.1%) by frequency. This sequence joins TRBV2 and TRBJ2-7; lacking DNA, the TRBD1 call made by TCRdb goes unchecked. The CDR3 extends over 16 amino acids. From germline, CDR1 is SNHLY and CDR2 FYNNEI. The CDR3 protein is CASSEIDHQGGYEQYF.

This clonotype shows up as large by frequency. The chain combines TRBV28 with TRBJ2-3; the D call from TCRdb, TRBD2, cannot be confirmed without DNA. The CDR3 runs to 17 residues. Germline CDR1 reads MDHEN; CDR2 reads SYDVKM. The CDR3 sequence is CASSLSPSGRTTDTQYF.

This clonotype is labeled large based on frequency. The rearrangement uses TRBV5-1 and TRBJ2-1. This CDR3 has 14 amino acids. Looked up from germline, CDR1 is SGHRS and CDR2 is YFSETQ. The CDR3 here is CASSHTTSYNEQFF.

Judged by frequency, this clonotype is large (0.1 to 1%). The chain combines TRBV4-3 with TRBJ2-7; TCRdb's assignment of TRBD1 cannot be checked, as there is no DNA. This CDR3 spans 12 amino acids. CDR1 is LGHNA and CDR2 is YSLEER in the germline V gene. The CDR3 spells CASSSTRDEQYF.

This clonotype counts as large by frequency. The chain carries TRBV28 and TRBJ1-5; the D call of TRBD1 rests on TCRdb alone, since no DNA is present to check it. Germline V gene data show CDR1 as MDHEN and CDR2 as SYDVKM. CDR3 size: 15 residues. The CDR3 protein is CASSFPGRDRAPQHF.

According to its frequency, this clonotype is large. This chain joins TRBV7-2 and TRBJ2-7; without DNA, the TCRdb call of TRBD1 cannot be checked. Germline V lookup: CDR1 SGHTA, CDR2 FQGNSA. CDR3 length: 13 residues. CDR3 residues: CASSSRQGAEQYF.